Described below is a single T cell receptor (beta chain) sequence and its context. It lacks a known antigen. Base qualities were left out, and no much larger clone turns up one base away. This entry belongs to a study of blood T cell repertoires in COVID-19 (dated by TCRdb to 2019 to 2021). Background for the entire study: Samples covering the acute and convalescent phases of COVID-19 were provided by collaborators in the United States, Italy and Spain. The prospective study material was composed of cDNA or gDNA derived from T cells, B-cell-depleted T cells, or PBMCs. The dataset comprised deeply sampled blood TCRbeta repertoires from subjects exposed to, actively infected with, or recovered from COVID-19. The samples were drawn from two sources: the first 160 participants of the ongoing ImmuneRACE study, and 1,200 or so subjects contributed by 6 global collaborators. The repertoires were made available in a free public database intended to serve as a resource for research on the immune response to SARS-CoV-2. Where available, HLA class I and class II types were obtained from metadata supplied by the sample provider rather than from assay-based typing. A de-identified subject ID, COVID-19 status, age in years and sex were almost always included in the sample metadata. Beyond this particular receptor, the publication reports: Clinical and demographic metadata were provided uncurated, with the amount varying by source and participant.

TCRbeta CDR3 regions were amplified from genomic DNA using the immunoSEQ Assay, a bias-controlled multiplex PCR. In the paper's pipeline: The number of nucleated cells in each sample was estimated from the amplification of reference gene primers within the assay. To quantify the absolute abundance of each unique TCRbeta CDR3 rearrangement, sequence reads were collapsed and filtered. For each sample, productive Simpson clonality was calculated as the square root of Simpson's diversity index over productive rearrangements. Imported from immuneACCESS, the table was reduced by TCRdb to in-frame sequences with V and J called. These copies leave out some clones; in studies compared against another copy, an unresolved V gene accounts for under half, and the cause of the remainder is not known. V and J calls plus clone size are reproduced from that table; the DNA served to infer D and trimming. The sample contains fewer than 500,000 clones, about four fifths of them found a single time. Over 0.95% of the sample belongs to the ten largest clones.

From the cysteine through the phenylalanine, the CDR3 covers 16 amino acids. Kept here is only the CDR3 DNA, which spans 48 bases and is read in frame from base 1. V gives up 0 bases and J gives up 7 bases, and the segment between their germline ends measures 19 bases. As encoded in the germline V gene, CDR1 is MNHEY while CDR2 is SVGAGI. Collaborating institutions collected whole blood in K2EDTA tubes following their own protocols. For TCRbeta analysis, collaborator samples were shipped as frozen whole blood, as isolated PBMCs, or as DNA extracted from either sample type. The clonotype comes from a human donor with acute or convalescent COVID-19. The donor label of this sample is uncertain. Recombination joined TRBV6-5 with TRBJ2-7; the D gene lacks a confident call. Sequencing was carried out using peripheral blood. The DNA is TGTGCCAGCAGTTACTCGCCAGATTCCACCTTTTTGGAGCAGTACTTC. It translates as CASSYSPDSTFLEQYF.